The sequence of this TCR beta chain was determined in a study of T-cell reconstitution after alpha-beta-depleted transplantation in children. This clonotype was counted between two and nine times. V lost 11 bases and J lost 6, with 12 bases in between. Germline assignment: CDR1 KGHDR and CDR2 SFDVKD. The CDR3 runs 12 residues. Using unique molecular identifiers, the investigators prepared the TCRbeta library. TCRdb re-called the PCR reads through MiXCR, storing one row per CDR3 protein. This repertoire shows more than 550,000 distinct CDR3 sequences, over 9.5% found once; its top ten account for 3.5% to 5%.

V usage is TRBV24-1 and J usage is TRBJ2-2; D gene ambiguous. The sample here was PBMCs from the stem cell graft donor, taken from the stem cell graft. This TCR derives from a human donor who donated a stem cell graft to a child with acute myeloid leukemia. CDR3 residues: CAISRSPGELFF. The CDR3 DNA sequence: TGTGCCATCTCAAGATCCCCCGGGGAGCTGTTTTTT.